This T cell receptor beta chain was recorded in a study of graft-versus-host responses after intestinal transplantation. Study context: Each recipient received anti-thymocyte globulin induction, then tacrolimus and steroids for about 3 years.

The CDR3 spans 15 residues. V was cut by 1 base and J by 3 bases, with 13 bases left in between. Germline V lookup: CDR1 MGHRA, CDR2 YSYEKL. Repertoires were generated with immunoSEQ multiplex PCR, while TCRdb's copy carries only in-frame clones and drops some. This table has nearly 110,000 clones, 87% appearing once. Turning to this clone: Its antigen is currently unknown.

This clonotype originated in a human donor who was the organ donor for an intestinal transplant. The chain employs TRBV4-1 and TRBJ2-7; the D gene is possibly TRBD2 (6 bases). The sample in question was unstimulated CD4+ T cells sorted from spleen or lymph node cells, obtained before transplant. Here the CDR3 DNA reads TGCGCCAGCAGCCAAGTTTCCGGACTACTCTACGAGCAGTACTTC. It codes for CASSQVSGLLYEQYF.